This T cell receptor beta chain was captured by sequencing in a study of shared clonotypes between healthy human individuals. Study background: Donor composition was a couple of women and a few men, aged 18 to 49. Three plates were used per donor for CD4 naive, three for CD4 memory, two for CD8 naive and one for CD8 memory.

Details on this clone: Its specificity is unknown.

The method was immunoSEQ multiplex PCR; TCRdb's version includes in-frame clones alone and lacks a portion of them. The repertoire holds about 1.1 million clones, with about 80% as singletons. V shed 10 bases and J 0 bases; nucleotides not matched to a gene: 17. Germline V CDR1 and CDR2: MDHEN, SYDVKM. The CDR3 length is 18 residues. General study points: A handful of donors showed sharing of approximately 5% of naive CD4 clonotypes. Clonotypes shared by all four donors outscored non-shared clonotypes in generation probability.

The TCR sequence derives from a man aged 18 to 29 in good health. Some clones in this sample may be carry-over from other donors' samples. The rearrangement uses TRBV28 and TRBJ2-7; 11 bases match TRBD2. The sample consisted of memory CD4+ T cells from PBMCs. Subset specified: CD45RA-negative fraction. The CDR3 DNA sequence: TGTGCCACTTACCCCACTAGCGGGAGTGCCCCCCTCTCCTACGAGCAGTACTTC. Protein: CATYPTSGSAPLSYEQYF.